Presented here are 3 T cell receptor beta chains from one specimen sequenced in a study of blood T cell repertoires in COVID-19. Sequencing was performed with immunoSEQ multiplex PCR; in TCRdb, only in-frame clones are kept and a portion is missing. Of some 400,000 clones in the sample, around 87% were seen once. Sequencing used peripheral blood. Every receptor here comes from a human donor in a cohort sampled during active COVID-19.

The CDR3 nucleotides are TGTGCCAGTACCCCACTCAGGAACTATGGCTACACCTTC. It encodes CASTPLRNYGYTF. The chain combines TRBV19 with TRBJ1-2; the D is unclear. Trimming left V 7 bases short and J 2 bases short, with 11 bases between. The germline gives CDR1 LNHDA, CDR2 SQIVND (reference sequence). The CDR3 has 13 amino acids.

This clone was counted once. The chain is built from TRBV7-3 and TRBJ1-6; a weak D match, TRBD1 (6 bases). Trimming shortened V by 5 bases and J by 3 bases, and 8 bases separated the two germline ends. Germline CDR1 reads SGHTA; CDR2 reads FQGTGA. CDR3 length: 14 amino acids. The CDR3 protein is CASSQQGYNSPLHF. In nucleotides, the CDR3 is TGTGCCAGCAGCCAACAGGGCTATAATTCACCCCTCCACTTT.

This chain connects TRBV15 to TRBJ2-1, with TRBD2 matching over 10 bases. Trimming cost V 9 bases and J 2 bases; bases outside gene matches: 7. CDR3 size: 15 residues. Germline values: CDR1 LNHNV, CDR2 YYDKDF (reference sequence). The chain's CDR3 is CATKIAGGTYNEQFF. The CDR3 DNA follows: TGTGCCACGAAGATAGCGGGAGGCACCTACAATGAGCAGTTCTTC.